A selection of T cell receptor beta chains follows, all from one sample in a study of blood T cells in healthy people across ages. TCRdb re-analysed the 5' RACE reads in MiXCR, keeping a single row per CDR3 protein. The sample consists of 700,000 to 850,000 distinct CDR3 sequences, about 53% of them appearing once. Sequenced input: blood. Source of these receptors: an elderly man in good health. CDR3s include the opening cysteine and the closing phenylalanine or tryptophan.

J | V | CDR3
TRBJ1-2 | TRBV5-1 | CASGQTNYGYTF
TRBJ1-2 | TRBV6-5 | CASSTGHPWGGYTF
TRBJ2-1 | TRBV15 | CATSRGKDEQFF
TRBJ2-1 | TRBV25-1 | CASSEYKGAVSEQFF
TRBJ2-7 | TRBV29-1 | CSVGGGRGSYEQYF
TRBJ2-4 | TRBV28 | CASGTVREEQYF
TRBJ2-5 | TRBV7-9 | CASSSLGAGLETQYF
TRBJ1-1 | TRBV25-1 | CASSDSGGGSLNTEAFF
TRBJ1-1 | TRBV4-1 | CASSQVSGGLGGTEAFF
TRBJ2-1 | TRBV2 | CAGHPSSYNEQFF
TRBJ2-7 | TRBV29-1 | CSVIPGLNSYEQYF
TRBJ1-1 | TRBV2 | CASSELGQGGTEAFF
TRBJ2-1 | TRBV24-1 | CATAGSSGRAPYNEQFF
TRBJ2-5 | TRBV5-1 | CASSSRLAGIKETQYF
TRBJ1-4 | TRBV4-1 | CASSPILGKLFF
TRBJ2-7 | TRBV7-9 | CASSLNTGTATYEQYF
TRBJ2-1 | TRBV24-1 | CATQGGTQFPYNEQFF
NA | TRBV7-2 | CASSLEGSGRAYEQYF
TRBJ2-3 | TRBV24-1 | CAIRATGVDTQYF
TRBJ2-7 | TRBV7-6 | CASSLTPLGRVGSYEQYF
TRBJ2-3 | TRBV5-1 | CASSSGQGARRYAYF
TRBJ2-3 | TRBV29-1 | CSLLLTGGGTDAQYF
TRBJ2-3 | TRBV15 | CATSRELLAVVDTQYF
NA | TRBV6-2/TRBV6-3 | CASSDGTSLGEQYF
TRBJ1-5 | TRBV21-1 | CARVLRQHGPSNQPQHF
TRBJ2-7 | TRBV20-1 | CSARGAGPYEQYF
TRBJ2-3 | TRBV6-5 | CASRPGTGGIYAYF
TRBJ2-3 | TRBV29-1 | CSVLGRGLATDTQYF
TRBJ2-7 | TRBV2 | CASSPQGGLAGVNYEQYF
TRBJ2-7 | TRBV29-1 | CSAWDRGGYEQYF
TRBJ1-2 | TRBV3-1 | CASSQGGQSIRGYTF
TRBJ2-4 | TRBV14 | CASSPVGRAAKNIQYF
TRBJ2-1 | TRBV12-3/TRBV12-4 | CASSRAGGGEQFF
TRBJ2-7 | TRBV5-1 | CASSIDSYEQYF
TRBJ2-7 | TRBV20-1 | CSARDSSLEQYF
NA | TRBV7-9 | CASSPGGPSGRRDEQYF
TRBJ1-2 | TRBV24-1 | CATSIGSYGYTF
TRBJ1-2 | TRBV7-9 | CASSSRGLGYTF
TRBJ2-1 | TRBV6-1 | CASSRASGRAGLGETQFF
TRBJ2-1 | TRBV14 | CASSHQVVTVREQFF
NA | TRBV29-1 | CSVARDRDLGEQYF
TRBJ1-4 | TRBV7-2 | CASSLEWGSGEKLFF
TRBJ2-3 | TRBV7-2 | CASSLILLVKHRYAYF
TRBJ2-1 | TRBV4-1 | CASSQYPRDDNEQFF
TRBJ2-1 | TRBV12-3/TRBV12-4 | CASTPSGRSLGEQFF
TRBJ2-7 | TRBV4-1 | CASSQGQGGTYEQYF
TRBJ2-7 | TRBV29-1 | CSARAGGYLKQYF
NA | TRBV15 | CATSRADRHEQYF
TRBJ2-1 | TRBV15 | CATSNRDSTYEQFF
TRBJ2-5 | TRBV5-1 | CASSLRVGNQETQYF
TRBJ2-1 | TRBV12-3/TRBV12-4 | CASSTWTGGEFF
TRBJ2-7 | TRBV25-1 | CASSGNRGQVSYEQYF